One and the same sample provided the 20 T cell receptor beta chains below, sequenced in a study of persistence of HIV-infected CD4 T cells. Sequencing used immunoSEQ version 4 in survey mode. Measured with immunoSEQ multiplex PCR; TCRdb has only the in-frame clones, and not every one. This sample yields roughly 64,000 clones, of which about 69% are seen a single time; over 1.5% belongs to the top ten. Their antigens remain unidentified. An overlapping HIV-1 Gag peptide pool stimulated these cells at 0.75 to 1 ug/peptide/mL. CD40L/CD69 double-negative CD45RO-high memory CD4+ T cells were collected. The source material was CD4+ T cells sorted from PBMCs after approximately 19-hour stimulation, sampled from a patient who received antiretroviral therapy. Every receptor here comes from an adult man with HIV who was CMV-seropositive.

The rearrangement joins TRBV7-2 to TRBJ2-1; D is possibly TRBD1 (5 bases). The CDR3 length is 15 residues. CDR1 and CDR2 from the germline V gene are SGHTA and FQGNSA. Trimming shortened V by 3 bases and J by 0 bases, and 9 bases separated the two germline ends. The CDR3 DNA is TGTGCCAGCAGCTTGGGGCCAGCCTCCTACAATGAGCAGTTCTTC. It codes for CASSLGPASYNEQFF. Combining the CDR3 with reference TRBV7-2 and TRBJ2-1 gives the whole variable domain GAGVSQSPSNKVTEKGKDVELRCDPISGHTALYWYRQSLGQGLEFLIYFQGNSAPDKSGLPSDRFSAERTGGSVSTLTIQRTQQEDSAVYLCASSLGPASYNEQFFGPGTRLTVL.

The V and J genes are TRBV10-3 and TRBJ2-7; TRBD1 agrees at 7 bases. The CDR3 runs 12 residues. Germline V CDR1 and CDR2: ENHRY, SYGVKD. The V and J ends lost 10 bases and 5 bases, in that order; junction bases with no gene match: 8. The CDR3 here is CATSTGSHEQYF. The CDR3 DNA reads as TGTGCCACCTCGACAGGGAGCCACGAGCAGTACTTC.

The chain employs TRBV19 and TRBJ1-4; D uncertain. Germline CDR1 and CDR2: LNHDA and SQIVND (reference sequence). This CDR3 has 14 residues. V was pared by 4 bases and J by 4 bases, with 10 bases between. The CDR3 nucleotides read TGTGCCAGTAGTAGAGGGCGGAATAATGAAAAACTGTTTTTT. Amino acids: CASSRGRNNEKLFF.

This chain uses TRBV2 with TRBJ1-5, with 8 bases that match TRBD1. The CDR3 is 15 residues long. CDR1 and CDR2 (germline): SNHLY, FYNNEI. The trim removed 4 bases at V and 6 bases at J, leaving 8 bases unmatched. The CDR3 sequence: CASSADRGKGQPQHF. The CDR3 nucleotides are TGTGCCAGCAGTGCCGACAGGGGTAAGGGTCAGCCCCAGCATTTT.

The chain couples TRBV28 to TRBJ1-5, with D unclear. Germline CDR1 reads MDHEN; CDR2 reads SYDVKM. The CDR3 is 12 amino acids. Between the trimmed V and J ends, which lost 6 bases and 5 bases, there was a span of 8 bases. The CDR3 nucleotides are TGTGCCAGCAGCCCCCCCCATCAGCCCCAGCATTTT. Translating gives CASSPPHQPQHF.

The rearrangement uses TRBV19 and TRBJ2-6; TRBD1 matches 7 bases. The CDR3 has 14 residues. Unmatched junction bases numbered 3, after V lost 8 bases and J lost 2 bases. Looked up from germline, CDR1 is LNHDA and CDR2 is SQIVND (reference sequence). CDR3 DNA sequence: TGTGCCAGTCGACAGGGAACTGGGGCCAACGTCCTGACTTTC. Amino acid sequence: CASRQGTGANVLTF. The full variable domain, rest sourced from reference TRBV19 and TRBJ2-6, is DGGITQSPKYLFRKEGQNVTLSCEQNLNHDAMYWYRQDPGQGLRLIYYSQIVNDFQKGDIAEGYSVSREKKESFPLTVTSAQKNPTAFYLCASRQGTGANVLTFGAGSRLTVL.

This clone was observed once. The chain carries TRBV5-5 and TRBJ2-7; D is possibly TRBD1 or TRBD2 (5 bases each). V lost 0 bases, J lost 2 bases, and 12 bases lay in between. CDR1 and CDR2 (germline): SGHKS, YYEKEE (reference sequence). The CDR3 contains 15 residues. CDR3 in amino acids: CASSLEVSGPYEQYF. The CDR3 bases are TGTGCCAGCAGCTTGGAGGTATCGGGGCCCTACGAGCAGTACTTC.

This chain uses TRBV5-1 with TRBJ1-1; the D is unclear. CDR1 is SGHRS and CDR2 is YFSETQ in the germline V gene. The length of the CDR3 is 14 residues. Trimming took off 0 bases at V and 2 bases at J, with 8 bases between the two ends. DNA for the CDR3: TGCGCCAGCAGCTTGGCGACGGGCAACACTGAAGCTTTCTTT. Residues: CASSLATGNTEAFF.

V and J are TRBV24-1 and TRBJ2-3; no clear D. V was pared by 3 bases and J by 4 bases, with 13 bases between. This CDR3 has 15 residues. Germline V gene lookup returns CDR1 KGHDR and CDR2 SFDVKD. The CDR3 loop reads CATSDLKGPADTQYF. The CDR3 DNA sequence: TGTGCCACCAGTGATCTGAAGGGTCCCGCAGATACGCAGTATTTT.

The J gene is TRBJ2-3, the V gene TRBV6-2 or TRBV6-3; 9 nucleotides line up with TRBD1. Looked up from germline, CDR1 is MNHEY and CDR2 is SVGEGT. Unmatched junction bases numbered 2, after V lost 2 bases and J lost 2 bases. This CDR3 contains 15 residues. This CDR3 is CASSYGTGLTDTQYF. In DNA, the CDR3 is TGTGCCAGCAGTTACGGGACAGGGCTCACAGATACGCAGTATTTT.

The rearrangement uses TRBV19 and TRBJ2-1; 7 bases fit TRBD2. V dropped 3 bases and J dropped 10; count of bases not matched to a gene: 6. The CDR3 contains 13 residues. Germline CDR1 LNHDA, CDR2 SQIVND (reference sequence). The CDR3 here is CASSIGTIGEQFF. Written as DNA, the CDR3 is TGTGCCAGTAGTATCGGGACTATCGGCGAGCAGTTCTTC.

This chain links TRBV5-4 with TRBJ1-2; no clear D gene. This CDR3 is built from 12 residues. The V and J ends lost 5 bases and 7 bases respectively, with 12 bases between them. Germline assignment: CDR1 SGHNT and CDR2 YYREEE (reference sequence). In DNA, the CDR3 is TGTGCCAGCAGTTTCGACCAGCGTGGCTACACCTTC. It codes for CASSFDQRGYTF.

This sequence joins TRBV18 and TRBJ2-3, with D perhaps matching TRBD2 (7 bases). The CDR3 is 16 amino acids. The V end was cut by 1 base, the J end by 2 bases, with 13 bases between. Germline V gene data show CDR1 as KGHSH and CDR2 as LQKENI. CDR3 loop: CASSPRGGEPTDTQYF. The CDR3 nucleotides read TGTGCCAGCTCACCACGGGGGGGCGAACCCACAGATACGCAGTATTTT.

The chain uses TRBV19 and TRBJ1-5; 9 bases are shared with TRBD1. With V trimmed by 5 bases and J by 4 bases, 12 bases remained unmatched. The CDR3 sequence is 17 residues long. Germline lookup yields CDR1 LNHDA and CDR2 SQIVND (reference sequence). This CDR3 reads CASSPMPNGQGNQPQHF. The CDR3 coding sequence is TGTGCCAGTAGTCCAATGCCCAATGGACAGGGGAATCAGCCCCAGCATTTT.

J is TRBJ2-3 and V is TRBV9, with a possible D match to TRBD2 (5 bases). The V end lost 2 bases, the J end lost 5 bases, and 18 bases lay between the germline ends. The germline V gene encodes CDR1 SGDLS and CDR2 YYNGEE. CDR3 length: 16 amino acids. This CDR3 is CASSVSVGLRGDTQYF. For the CDR3, the DNA is TGTGCCAGCAGCGTCAGCGTGGGCCTCCGGGGAGATACGCAGTATTTT.

This clone was detected a few times. The genes are TRBV9 and TRBJ1-1; a weak D match, TRBD1 (5 bases). Germline-derived CDR1 and CDR2 are SGDLS and YYNGEE. V was pared by 3 bases and J by 4 bases, with 16 bases between. The CDR3 is 15 amino acids. This CDR3 reads CASSARGGVGTEAFF. In DNA form, the CDR3 reads TGTGCCAGCAGCGCCCGAGGAGGGGTCGGCACTGAAGCTTTCTTT.

This clone was counted a few times. CDR3 nucleotide sequence: TGTGCCAGCAGCCAAGGGACTAGCGGGGCCTCCACCGGGGAGCTGTTTTTT. Protein product: CASSQGTSGASTGELFF. The chain uses TRBV4-2 and TRBJ2-2, with 12 bases aligning to TRBD2. V gave up 1 base and J gave up 4 bases; unmatched junction bases: 4. From germline, CDR1 is LGHNA and CDR2 YNFKEQ. This CDR3 contains 17 residues.

The rearrangement links TRBV6-2 or TRBV6-3 to TRBJ1-5; D remains ambiguous. The CDR3 spans 14 residues. CDR1 is MNHEY and CDR2 is SVGEGT in the germline V gene. V was shortened by 0 bases and J by 7 bases, with 10 bases between the two germline ends. The CDR3 coding sequence is TGTGCCAGCAGTTACTCGTTCGGTAGACAGCCCCAGCATTTT. Amino acids: CASSYSFGRQPQHF.

The chain combines TRBV19 with TRBJ2-2, with TRBD2 matching over 7 bases. The CDR3 has 14 residues. V shed 5 bases, J shed 6 bases, and the junction held 6 bases outside the gene matches. From germline, CDR1 is LNHDA and CDR2 SQIVND (reference sequence). Written as DNA, the CDR3 is TGTGCCAGTAGTCTAACGGCGGGGGCCGGGGAGCTGTTTTTT. Translation gives CASSLTAGAGELFF. The full variable domain, its missing parts supplied by reference TRBV19 and TRBJ2-2, is DGGITQSPKYLFRKEGQNVTLSCEQNLNHDAMYWYRQDPGQGLRLIYYSQIVNDFQKGDIAEGYSVSREKKESFPLTVTSAQKNPTAFYLCASSLTAGAGELFFGEGSRLTVL.

This chain uses TRBV5-4 with TRBJ2-3, with 14 bases that match TRBD2. Germline CDR1 reads SGHNT; CDR2 reads YYREEE (reference sequence). J lost 0 bases, V lost 2 bases, and 5 bases had no gene match. The CDR3 sequence is 18 residues long. Here the CDR3 reads CASSFGLAGGPSTDTQYF. In DNA, the CDR3 is TGTGCCAGCAGCTTTGGACTAGCGGGGGGCCCTAGCACAGATACGCAGTATTTT.